This TCR beta chain derives from a study of cytomegalovirus exposure and HLA in healthy donors. The PCR made use of 60 Vbeta and 13 Jbeta primers. Profiling relied on immunoSEQ multiplex PCR, and the TCRdb table lists in-frame clones only, not all of them. The table includes some 180,000 clones, roughly 80% detected once. Study results and caveats: According to an earlier analysis, most TCR beta V segments yielded productive rearrangements about 90% or about 30% of the time. TCR beta chain V- and J-gene trimming was linked, in a later analysis, to a missense variant in DCLRE1C.

This CDR3 spans 16 amino acids. From germline, CDR1 is MNHEY and CDR2 SVGAGI. Trimming took off 4 bases at V and 4 bases at J, with 20 bases between the two ends. Points on this clone: Its antigen is unknown.

This receptor was taken from a girl under 18 in good health and CMV-seropositive. This chain connects TRBV6-5 to TRBJ2-7; D possibly corresponds to TRBD2 (6 bases). Sequenced input: PBMCs. Here the CDR3 DNA reads TGTGCCAGCAGTTTACTCTACGCGGGGCCCCGATACGAGCAGTACTTC. This codes for CASSLLYAGPRYEQYF.